This T cell receptor (beta chain) was retrieved from a study of blood T cell repertoires in COVID-19. About the research overall: Italy, Spain and the United States were the sources of the convalescent and acute COVID-19 samples. T cells, B-cell-depleted T cells, or PBMCs supplied cDNA or gDNA.

Study processing details: From reference gene primer amplification, estimates of nucleated cell counts were derived. Sequencing used immunoSEQ multiplex PCR; TCRdb keeps in-frame clones, though not all of them. V, J and clone size were drawn from that table, and D and trimming were deduced from the DNA. The sample lists nearly 25,000 clones, 82% occurring once. The CDR3 extends over 20 amino acids. The V gene's germline CDR1 is LNHDA and CDR2 SQIVND (reference sequence). V trimming: 4 bases; J trimming: 1 base; junction bases outside the gene matches: 13. This sequence was found in a human donor in a cohort sampled during active COVID-19. Sequences were obtained from peripheral blood. The chain joins TRBV19 to TRBJ2-1, with 13 nucleotides matching TRBD2. CDR3 in amino acids: CASSSYWTPGLAGSYNEQFF. The CDR3 DNA is TGTGCCAGTAGTAGCTACTGGACCCCGGGACTAGCGGGATCCTACAATGAGCAGTTCTTC.